This is a list of T cell receptor beta chains from one sample in a study of blood T cell repertoires in COVID-19. Clones were read by immunoSEQ multiplex PCR, and TCRdb kept only the in-frame ones, dropping some. The sample records about 160,000 clones, around 90% being singletons. The sample was peripheral blood. Receptor source: a man aged 60 to 69 with COVID-19, enrolled during active disease. The CDR3 runs from the conserved cysteine through the conserved F or W. The D gene is left open where the match is weak. Not all rows give a size; the values are once, few, many and, for expanded clones, a class.

.,few,TRBJ1-2,TRBV5-1,CASSLTGVGNYGYTF,TGCGCCAGCAGCTTGACAGGAGTCGGGAACTATGGCTACACCTTC
TRBD2,.,TRBJ2-1,TRBV11-2,CASSARLAGARKQFF,TGTGCCAGCAGCGCTCGACTAGCGGGGGCCAGGAAGCAGTTCTTC
.,.,TRBJ1-2,TRBV29-1,CSATVGPYGYTF,TGCAGCGCCACCGTGGGCCCCTATGGCTACACCTTC
.,.,TRBJ1-2,TRBV25-1,CASSESVMAPYGYTF,TGTGCCAGCAGTGAATCAGTTATGGCTCCCTATGGCTACACCTTC
TRBD1,once,TRBJ1-3,TRBV5-4,CASSPGQVSGNTIYF,TGTGCCAGCAGCCCGGGACAGGTCTCTGGAAACACCATATATTTT
.,.,TRBJ1-1,TRBV5-1,CASSLVQGNTEAFF,TGCGCCAGCAGCTTGGTTCAGGGGAACACTGAAGCTTTCTTT
TRBD1,.,TRBJ2-1,TRBV19,CASSPWDRQYNEQFF,TGTGCCAGTAGTCCCTGGGACAGGCAATACAATGAGCAGTTCTTC
TRBD1,.,TRBJ1-2,TRBV6-2/TRBV6-3,CASSSPPDRGWGYTF,TGTGCCAGCAGTTCACCCCCAGACAGGGGTTGGGGCTACACCTTC
.,few,TRBJ2-7,TRBV3-1/TRBV3-2,CASSQGSDSYEQYF,TGTGCCAGCAGCCAAGGTTCAGACTCCTACGAGCAGTACTTC
.,.,TRBJ1-4,TRBV3-1/TRBV3-2,CASSQKTGSTEKLFF,TGTGCCAGCAGCCAAAAAACCGGGTCGACCGAAAAACTGTTTTTT